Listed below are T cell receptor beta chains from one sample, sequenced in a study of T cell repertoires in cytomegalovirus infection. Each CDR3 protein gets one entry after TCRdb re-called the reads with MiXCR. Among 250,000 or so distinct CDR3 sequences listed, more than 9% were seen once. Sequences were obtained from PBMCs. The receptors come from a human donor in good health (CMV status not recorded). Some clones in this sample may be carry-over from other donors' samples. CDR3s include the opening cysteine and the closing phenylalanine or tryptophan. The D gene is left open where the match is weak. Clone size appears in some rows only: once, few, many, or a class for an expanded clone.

TGTGCCAGCGAGGGACAGGGGGCTAAGACCCAGTACTTC CASEGQGAKTQYF few TRBD1 TRBJ2-5 TRBV5-4
TGTGCCAGCAGCTCGAGACAGGTTCATATCACAGATACGCAGTATTTT CASSSRQVHITDTQYF many . TRBJ2-3 TRBV7-2
TGCAGTGCTAGAGATAAGGAGATTAAAGCTTTCTTT CSARDKEIKAFF . . TRBJ1-1 TRBV20-1
TGTGCCAGCAGCTTAGGCCTAGTAGAAGAGACCCAGTACTTC CASSLGLVEETQYF many . TRBJ2-5 TRBV7-2
TGTGCCAGCAGCCCCGGGATCGCGGGGGGTGTGCAGTATTTT CASSPGIAGGVQYF many TRBD2 TRBJ2-3 TRBV7-2
TGCAGTGCTCGTCCGGGCGTTCAGGATGGCTACACCTTC CSARPGVQDGYTF few . TRBJ1-2 TRBV20-1
TGCAGCGTTGAGGGAGACCAGGACGGTCTGTTCTTC CSVEGDQDGLFF . . TRBJ2-1 TRBV29-1
TGCAGCGTCGACACCAGGGGGAATAATGAGCAGTTCTTC CSVDTRGNNEQFF many TRBD1 TRBJ2-1 TRBV29-1
TGCGCCAGCAGCCAAACAACGGGGTACGAGCAGTACTTC CASSQTTGYEQYF . . TRBJ2-7 TRBV4-1
TGTGCTGGGGGACTAGCGATTCCCGGGGAGCTGTTTTTT CAGGLAIPGELFF many TRBD2 TRBJ2-2 TRBV30
TGCAGCGTTGAAGAGATAGACGGAGGGTTATTTAACTATGGCTACACCTTC CSVEEIDGGLFNYGYTF many . TRBJ1-2 TRBV29-1
TGTGCCAGCAGAGGACAGTTCTCTGGAAACACCATATATTTT CASRGQFSGNTIYF few . TRBJ1-3 TRBV2
TGTGCCAGCTCACCGAGATCCGGACTAGCGGCCGGGGAGCTGTTTTTT CASSPRSGLAAGELFF once TRBD2 TRBJ2-2 TRBV18
TGTGCCAGCAGCTTACCTAGCGGGGATGAGCAGTTCTTC CASSLPSGDEQFF many TRBD2 TRBJ2-1 TRBV5-5
TGTGCCAGCAGCTTAGATCTTCCTAGCGGGAGTGTCACAGATACGCAGTATTTT CASSLDLPSGSVTDTQYF few TRBD2 TRBJ2-3 TRBV11-2
TGTGCCAGCAGTGGTATCCAAGTCGCCTACGAGCAGTACTTC CASSGIQVAYEQYF many . TRBJ2-7 TRBV6-1
TGCAGTGCTAGAGATCCGTCGGGCAGCAATCAGCCCCAGCATTTT CSARDPSGSNQPQHF few . TRBJ1-5 TRBV20-1
TGTGCCAGCAGTGACGCGAGACGGGAATTTTCTAGCTCCTACGAGCAGTACTTC CASSDARREFSSSYEQYF few . TRBJ2-7 TRBV6-4
TGTGCCAGCAGCCGAGGTGGAGGGGGGTCAGAGGAGCAGTACTTC CASSRGGGGSEEQYF few . TRBJ2-7 TRBV7-2
TGTGCCAGCAGTGAACCGGGACAGGGGATCTACGAGCAGTACTTC CASSEPGQGIYEQYF few TRBD1 TRBJ2-7 TRBV6-2/TRBV6-3
TGTGCCAGCAGCGAAGGGACAGGTAGTAACTATGGCTACACCTTC CASSEGTGSNYGYTF many TRBD1 TRBJ1-2 TRBV5-6
TGTGCCAGCAGCCAGGGGAGACAGACGCGGGGTTATGGCTACACCTTC CASSQGRQTRGYGYTF . . TRBJ1-2 TRBV4-2
TGTGCCAGCAGCCACCCGGGATTTCCCTACGAGCAGTACTTC CASSHPGFPYEQYF many . TRBJ2-7 TRBV7-2
TGCAGTGCTACGGCAGGGGGCGGCGGCTACACCTTC CSATAGGGGYTF . TRBD1 TRBJ1-2 TRBV20-1
TGTGCCAGCAGTCCTGACCTCGGCTGGGAGACCCAGTACTTC CASSPDLGWETQYF many . TRBJ2-5 TRBV7-2
TGCAGCGTTGAAGTGGACAGGGGGGTATCCTACGAGCAGTACTTC CSVEVDRGVSYEQYF many TRBD1 TRBJ2-7 TRBV29-1
TGTGCCAGTAGTATGAGGCAGGGGAACACTGAAGCTTTCTTT CASSMRQGNTEAFF many . TRBJ1-1 TRBV19
TGCGCCAGCAGCCAAGACCCCGGGGCAGGGGCAGTCGAGACCCAGTACTTC CASSQDPGAGAVETQYF . . TRBJ2-5 TRBV4-1
TGTGCCAGCAGCATGACAGCTTTTAATGAAAAACTGTTTTTT CASSMTAFNEKLFF many . TRBJ1-4 TRBV12-3/TRBV12-4